This T cell receptor beta chain is from a study of blood T cells in healthy people across ages. After removal of 6 bases from V and 7 bases from J, the junction contained 15 bases not matched to a gene. CDR1 MNHEY and CDR2 SMNVEV come from the germline V gene (reference sequence). The CDR3 spans 16 residues. A remark on this clonotype: Its antigen is as yet unknown.

Sample-barcoded 5' priming and a J-beta primer mix drove a second PCR of roughly 7 to 11 cycles. Tags on each cDNA molecule came from a template-switch adaptor with 12 random nucleotides. TCRdb recomputed calls from the 5' RACE reads with MiXCR, one row per CDR3 protein. The sample lists around 690,000 distinct CDR3 sequences; about 54% were seen once. Study observations and caveats: Leaving the PBMCs unsorted stopped any conclusive comparison of naive versus antigen-experienced cells. TCR beta diversity per million T cells fell roughly linearly with age.

The clonotype comes from a man aged 60-69 years in good health. Material for sequencing was blood. The chain joins TRBV27 to TRBJ2-4; the match to TRBD1 covers 7 bases. CDR3: CASSSGDSPKWNIQYF. CDR3 nucleotide sequence: TGTGCCAGCAGCTCAGGGGACAGCCCAAAATGGAACATTCAGTACTTC.